This TCR beta chain appears in the sequencing data of a study of preoperative IRX-2 immunotherapy in early breast cancer. Sample treatment: preoperative locoregional IRX-2 cytokine immunotherapy. Preoperative locoregional IRX-2 cytokine immunotherapy was tested in the phase Ib source study. Produced via immunoSEQ multiplex PCR; TCRdb's table is partial and in-frame only. This repertoire shows tens of thousands of clones, 85% to 95% found once; its top ten account for 15% to 20%. This CDR3 has 12 amino acids. The germline V and J ends were trimmed by 8 bases and 4 bases, with 12 bases remaining between them. Germline loops: CDR1 MNHEY, CDR2 SVGAGI.

The sample here was tumor tissue, taken after IRX-2 immunotherapy. The receptor's source is a human donor with breast cancer. This sequence joins TRBV6-5 and TRBJ2-7; D is uncertain. CDR3 sequence (DNA): TGTGCCAGCGCCGACACCCCATACGAGCAGTACTTC. Amino acids: CASADTPYEQYF.